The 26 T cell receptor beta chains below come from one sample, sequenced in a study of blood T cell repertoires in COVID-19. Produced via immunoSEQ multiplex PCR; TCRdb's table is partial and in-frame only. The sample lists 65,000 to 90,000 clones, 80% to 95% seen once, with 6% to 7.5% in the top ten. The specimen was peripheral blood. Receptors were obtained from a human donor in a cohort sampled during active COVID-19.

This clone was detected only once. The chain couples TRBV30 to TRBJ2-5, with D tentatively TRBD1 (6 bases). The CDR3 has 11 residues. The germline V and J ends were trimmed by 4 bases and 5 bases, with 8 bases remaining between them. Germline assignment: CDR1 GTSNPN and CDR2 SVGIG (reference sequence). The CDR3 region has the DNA TGTGCCTGGAACAGGGCGGAGACCCAGTACTTC. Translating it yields CAWNRAETQYF.

This CDR3 reads CASSELWRNTEAFF. The CDR3 DNA is TGTGCCAGCAGTGAACTATGGAGGAATACTGAAGCTTTCTTT. The chain recombines TRBV6-1 with TRBJ1-1; D call uncertain. This CDR3 spans 14 amino acids. Trimming took 2 bases from V and 5 from J, leaving 12 bases between them. Germline CDR1 and CDR2: MNHNS and SASEGT.

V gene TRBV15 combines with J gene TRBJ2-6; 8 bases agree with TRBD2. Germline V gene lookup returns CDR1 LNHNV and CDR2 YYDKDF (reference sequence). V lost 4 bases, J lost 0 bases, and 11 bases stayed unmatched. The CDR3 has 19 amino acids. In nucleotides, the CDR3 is TGTGCCACCAGCATTCCCTCCGGGGGGGAGATCTCTGGGGCCAACGTCCTGACTTTC. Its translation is CATSIPSGGEISGANVLTF.

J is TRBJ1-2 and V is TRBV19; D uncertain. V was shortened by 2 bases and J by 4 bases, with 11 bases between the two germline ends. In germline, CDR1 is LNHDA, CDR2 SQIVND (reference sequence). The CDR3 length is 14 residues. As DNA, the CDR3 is TGTGCCAGTAGTATAAGCGGTGGGAGCTATGGCTACACCTTC. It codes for CASSISGGSYGYTF. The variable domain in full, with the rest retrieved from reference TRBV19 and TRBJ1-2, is DGGITQSPKYLFRKEGQNVTLSCEQNLNHDAMYWYRQDPGQGLRLIYYSQIVNDFQKGDIAEGYSVSREKKESFPLTVTSAQKNPTAFYLCASSISGGSYGYTFGSGTRLTVV.

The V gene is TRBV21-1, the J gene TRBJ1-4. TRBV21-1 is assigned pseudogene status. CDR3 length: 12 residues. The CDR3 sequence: CASSTSNEKLFF. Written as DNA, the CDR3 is TGTGCCAGCAGCACTTCTAATGAAAAACTGTTTTTT.

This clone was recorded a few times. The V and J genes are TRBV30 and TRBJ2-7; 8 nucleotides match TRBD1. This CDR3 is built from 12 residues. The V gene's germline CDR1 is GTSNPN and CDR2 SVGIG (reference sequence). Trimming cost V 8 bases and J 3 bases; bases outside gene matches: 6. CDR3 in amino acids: CARTGFVYEQYF. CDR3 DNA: TGTGCCCGGACAGGGTTTGTCTACGAGCAGTACTTC.

CDR3: CASTSGGSYNEQFF. CDR3 nucleotide sequence: TGTGCCAGCACCTCCGGGGGCTCCTACAATGAGCAGTTCTTC. The chain links TRBV6-5 to TRBJ2-1, with TRBD2 as a possible D gene (6 bases). Germline V gives CDR1 MNHEY, CDR2 SVGAGI. CDR3 size: 14 residues. Trimming took off 7 bases at V and 0 bases at J, with 10 bases between the two ends.

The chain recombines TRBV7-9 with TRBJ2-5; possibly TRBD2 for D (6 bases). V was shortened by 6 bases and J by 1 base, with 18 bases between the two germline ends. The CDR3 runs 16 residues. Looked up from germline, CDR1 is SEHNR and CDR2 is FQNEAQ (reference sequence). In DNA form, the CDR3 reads TGTGCCAGCAGAGGCGGAGGGCGAGGCCGCCAAGAGACCCAGTACTTC. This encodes CASRGGGRGRQETQYF.

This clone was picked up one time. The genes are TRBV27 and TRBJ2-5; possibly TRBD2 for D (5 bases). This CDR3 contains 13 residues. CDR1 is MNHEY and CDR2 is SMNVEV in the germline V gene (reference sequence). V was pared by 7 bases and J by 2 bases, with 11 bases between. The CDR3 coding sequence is TGTGCCAGCATCGGGGAAAATCAAGAGACCCAGTACTTC. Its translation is CASIGENQETQYF.

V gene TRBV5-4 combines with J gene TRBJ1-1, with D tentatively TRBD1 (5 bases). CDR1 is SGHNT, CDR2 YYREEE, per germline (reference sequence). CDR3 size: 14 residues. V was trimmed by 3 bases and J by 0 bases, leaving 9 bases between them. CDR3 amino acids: CASSSTGMNTEAFF. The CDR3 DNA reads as TGTGCCAGCAGCTCTACAGGTATGAACACTGAAGCTTTCTTT.

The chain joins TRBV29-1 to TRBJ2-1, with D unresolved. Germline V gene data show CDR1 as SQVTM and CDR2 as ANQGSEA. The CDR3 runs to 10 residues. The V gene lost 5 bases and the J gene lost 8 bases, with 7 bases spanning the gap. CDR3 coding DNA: TGCAGCGTTAGCGAGGATGAGCAGTTCTTC. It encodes CSVSEDEQFF.

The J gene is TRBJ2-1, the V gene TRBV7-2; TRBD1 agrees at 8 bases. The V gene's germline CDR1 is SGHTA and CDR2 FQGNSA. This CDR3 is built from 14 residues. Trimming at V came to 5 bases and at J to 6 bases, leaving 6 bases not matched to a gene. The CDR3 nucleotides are TGTGCCAGCAGCCAAGACAGGGGTTCCAATGAGCAGTTCTTC. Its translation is CASSQDRGSNEQFF.

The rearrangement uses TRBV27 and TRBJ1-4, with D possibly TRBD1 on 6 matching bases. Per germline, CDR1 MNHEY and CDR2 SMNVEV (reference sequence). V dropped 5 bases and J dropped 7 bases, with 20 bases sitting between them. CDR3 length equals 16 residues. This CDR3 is CASSPRRARGPEKLFF. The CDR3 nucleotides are TGTGCCAGCAGTCCCCGAAGGGCCAGGGGACCTGAAAAACTGTTTTTT.

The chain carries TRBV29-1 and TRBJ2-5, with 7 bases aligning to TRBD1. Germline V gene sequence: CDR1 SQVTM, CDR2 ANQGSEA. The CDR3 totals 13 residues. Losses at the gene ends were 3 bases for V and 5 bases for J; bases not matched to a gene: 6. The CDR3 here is CSVDRTGGETQYF. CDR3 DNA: TGCAGCGTTGATCGGACAGGTGGGGAGACCCAGTACTTC. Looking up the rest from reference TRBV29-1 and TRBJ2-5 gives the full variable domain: SAVISQKPSRDICQRGTSLTIQCQVDSQVTMMFWYRQQPGQSLTLIATANQGSEATYESGFVIDKFPISRPNLTFSTLTVSNMSPEDSSIYLCSVDRTGGETQYFGPGTRLLVL.

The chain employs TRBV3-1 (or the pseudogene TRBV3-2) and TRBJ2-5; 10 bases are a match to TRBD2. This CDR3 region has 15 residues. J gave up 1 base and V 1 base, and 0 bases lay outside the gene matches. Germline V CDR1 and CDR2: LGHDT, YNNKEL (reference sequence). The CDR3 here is CASSQGLAGQETQYF. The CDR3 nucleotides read TGTGCCAGCAGCCAAGGACTAGCGGGCCAAGAGACCCAGTACTTC.

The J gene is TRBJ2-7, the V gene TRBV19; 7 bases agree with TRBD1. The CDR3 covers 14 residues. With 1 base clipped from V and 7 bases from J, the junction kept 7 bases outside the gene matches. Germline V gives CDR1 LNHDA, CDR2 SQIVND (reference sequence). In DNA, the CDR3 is TGTGCCAGTAGTATAGGTAACAGGGGACAGGAGCAGTACTTC. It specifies CASSIGNRGQEQYF.

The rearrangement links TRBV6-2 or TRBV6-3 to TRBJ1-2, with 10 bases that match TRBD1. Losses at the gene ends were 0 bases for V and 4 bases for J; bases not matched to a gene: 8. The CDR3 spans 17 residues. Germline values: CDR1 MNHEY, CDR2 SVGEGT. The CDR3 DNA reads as TGTGCCAGCAGTTACTCAGGGACAGGGGAGGTCGGCTATGGCTACACCTTC. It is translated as CASSYSGTGEVGYGYTF.

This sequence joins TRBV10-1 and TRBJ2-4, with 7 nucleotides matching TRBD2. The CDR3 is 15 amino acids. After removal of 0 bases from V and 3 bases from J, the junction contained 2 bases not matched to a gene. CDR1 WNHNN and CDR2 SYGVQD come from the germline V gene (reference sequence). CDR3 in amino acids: CASSESPGGKNIQYF. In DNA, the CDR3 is TGCGCCAGCAGTGAGTCTCCGGGGGGCAAAAACATTCAGTACTTC.

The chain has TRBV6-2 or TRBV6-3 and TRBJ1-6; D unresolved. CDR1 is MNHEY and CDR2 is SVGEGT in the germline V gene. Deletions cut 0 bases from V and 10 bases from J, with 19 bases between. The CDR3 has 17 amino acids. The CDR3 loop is CASSYSNVPLPYSPLHF. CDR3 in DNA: TGTGCCAGCAGTTACTCCAACGTTCCTCTGCCCTACTCACCCCTCCACTTT.

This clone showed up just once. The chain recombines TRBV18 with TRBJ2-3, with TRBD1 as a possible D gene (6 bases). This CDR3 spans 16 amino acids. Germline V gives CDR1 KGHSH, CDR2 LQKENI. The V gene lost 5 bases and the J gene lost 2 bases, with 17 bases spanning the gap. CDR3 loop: CASSLIGTSPTDTQYF. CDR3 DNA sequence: TGTGCCAGCTCATTAATAGGGACAAGCCCCACAGATACGCAGTATTTT. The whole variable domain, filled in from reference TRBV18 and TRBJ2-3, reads NAGVMQNPRHLVRRRGQEARLRCSPMKGHSHVYWYRQLPEEGLKFMVYLQKENIIDESGMPKERFSAEFPKEGPSILRIQQVVRGDSAAYFCASSLIGTSPTDTQYFGPGTRLTVL.

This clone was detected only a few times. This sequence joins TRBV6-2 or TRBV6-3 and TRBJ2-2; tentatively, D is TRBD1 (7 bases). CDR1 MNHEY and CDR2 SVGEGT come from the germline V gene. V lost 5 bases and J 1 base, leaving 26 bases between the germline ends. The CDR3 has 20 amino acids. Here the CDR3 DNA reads TGTGCCAGCAGTGCCCTAGCAGGGGGGCCGGTTGGTATGAACACCGGGGAGCTGTTTTTT. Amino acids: CASSALAGGPVGMNTGELFF.

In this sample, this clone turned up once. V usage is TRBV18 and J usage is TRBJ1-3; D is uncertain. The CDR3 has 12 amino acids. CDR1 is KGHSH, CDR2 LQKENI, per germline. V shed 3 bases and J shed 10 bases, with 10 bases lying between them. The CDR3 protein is CASSPEGRTIYF. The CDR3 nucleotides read TGTGCCAGCTCACCTGAGGGCAGGACCATATATTTT.

CDR3 bases: TGCGCCGGCCCAACCGGGACAATGGGCACAGATACGCAGTATTTT. It is translated as CAGPTGTMGTDTQYF. The rearrangement links TRBV4-1 to TRBJ2-3, with a weak D call TRBD1 (6 bases). The CDR3 runs 15 residues. Germline V lookup: CDR1 MGHRA, CDR2 YSYEKL. Trimming removed 11 bases at V and 1 base at J, with 19 bases between.

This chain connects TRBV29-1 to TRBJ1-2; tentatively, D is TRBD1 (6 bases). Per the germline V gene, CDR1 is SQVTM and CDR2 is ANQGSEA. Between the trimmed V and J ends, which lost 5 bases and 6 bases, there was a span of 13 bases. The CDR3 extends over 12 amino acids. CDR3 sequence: CSVKGDKHGYTF. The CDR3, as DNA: TGCAGCGTTAAGGGGGATAAGCATGGCTACACCTTC.

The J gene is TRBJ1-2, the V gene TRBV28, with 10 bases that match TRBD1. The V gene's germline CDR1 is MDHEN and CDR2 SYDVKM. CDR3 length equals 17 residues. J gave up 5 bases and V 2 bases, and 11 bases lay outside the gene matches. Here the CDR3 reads CASSLPTGGLLGYGYTF. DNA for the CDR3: TGTGCCAGCAGTTTACCGACAGGGGGCCTTTTAGGATATGGCTACACCTTC.

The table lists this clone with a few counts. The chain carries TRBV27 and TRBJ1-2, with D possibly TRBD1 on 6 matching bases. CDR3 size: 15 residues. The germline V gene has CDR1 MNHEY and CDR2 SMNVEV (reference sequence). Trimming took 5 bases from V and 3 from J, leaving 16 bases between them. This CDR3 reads CASSTGSSPHYGYTF. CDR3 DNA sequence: TGTGCCAGCAGTACAGGGTCCTCCCCACACTATGGCTACACCTTC.